Shown below are 21 T cell receptor beta chains from a single sample sequenced in a study of early T cells in non-severe SARS-CoV-2 infection. TCRdb re-called the 5' RACE reads with MiXCR, one entry per CDR3 protein. The data show tens of thousands of distinct CDR3 sequences, roughly 5.6% seen once. The specimen sequenced was whole blood. The receptor set was obtained from an adult who was a healthcare worker with PCR-confirmed SARS-CoV-2 infection or an uninfected control (not recorded which).

The chain links TRBV27 to TRBJ2-7, with TRBD2 identical over 12 bases. V shed 5 bases and J 3 bases; nucleotides not matched to a gene: 11. The CDR3 covers 17 residues. CDR1 is MNHEY and CDR2 is SMNVEV in the germline V gene (reference sequence). The CDR3 sequence is CASSPRIGLAGHYEQYF. The CDR3, as DNA: TGTGCCAGCAGTCCCCGCATAGGACTAGCGGGACACTACGAGCAGTACTTC.

Many counts were recorded for this clonotype. This chain links TRBV6-5 with TRBJ1-1; D not certain. The CDR3 has 11 amino acids. Germline loops: CDR1 MNHEY, CDR2 SVGAGI. V was shortened by 4 bases and J by 11 bases, with 11 bases between the two germline ends. The DNA for the CDR3 is TGTGCCAGCAGTTTTGGGTTCACGGCTTTCTTT. Encoded protein: CASSFGFTAFF.

This clonotype occurred many times. The rearrangement uses TRBV6-6 and TRBJ2-6, with D possibly called TRBD1 or TRBD2 (6 bases each). The CDR3 loop spans 16 amino acids. V shed 6 bases and J shed 0 bases, with 12 bases lying between them. Germline CDR1 is MNHNY and CDR2 is SVGAGI (reference sequence). CDR3 in amino acids: CASSPGGHSGANVLTF. Written as DNA, the CDR3 is TGTGCCAGCAGCCCCGGGGGACACTCTGGGGCCAACGTCCTGACTTTC.

The table lists this clonotype with many counts. This chain connects TRBV20-1 to TRBJ2-3, with 10 bases matching TRBD2. CDR3 length: 15 amino acids. V was pared by 4 bases and J by 4 bases, with 8 bases of the junction left unmatched. Germline CDR1 reads DFQATT; CDR2 reads SNEGSKA (reference sequence). The CDR3 loop is CSANNRLAGADTQYF. CDR3 coding DNA: TGCAGTGCTAATAATCGGCTAGCGGGAGCAGATACGCAGTATTTT.

The rearrangement uses TRBV4-1 and TRBJ1-1; D not resolved. Trimming stripped 1 base from V and 3 bases from J, with 9 bases between. This CDR3 comprises 14 residues. The germline CDR1 and CDR2 sequences are MGHRA and YSYEKL. CDR3 sequence reads: CASSQVGMDTEAFF. CDR3 nucleotide sequence: TGCGCCAGCAGCCAAGTGGGGATGGACACTGAAGCTTTCTTT.

The genes are TRBV13 and TRBJ2-1, with D possibly matching TRBD2 (5 bases). The V and J ends lost 8 bases and 10 bases respectively, with 12 bases between them. The CDR3 length is 11 residues. Per germline, CDR1 PRHDT and CDR2 FYEKMQ (reference sequence). The CDR3 DNA reads as TGTGCCAGCGGGAGACTGGGGGAGCAGTTCTTC. This encodes CASGRLGEQFF.

The table lists this clonotype with many counts. The chain joins TRBV20-1 to TRBJ2-7; no firm D call. Trimming removed 3 bases from V and 0 bases from J, with 12 bases in between. Germline values: CDR1 DFQATT, CDR2 SNEGSKA (reference sequence). The CDR3 covers 14 residues. CDR3 bases: TGCAGTGCTAGGAAGGACGGTTACTCCTACGAGCAGTACTTC. As protein: CSARKDGYSYEQYF.

This clonotype has ten or more counts. The chain recombines TRBV5-4 with TRBJ2-5; unclear D gene. CDR3 length: 14 residues. Germline V gives CDR1 SGHNT, CDR2 YYREEE (reference sequence). Trimming stripped 4 bases from V and 3 bases from J, with 13 bases between. The CDR3, as DNA: TGTGCCAGCAGCCCACCCTACGGAAAAGAGACCCAGTACTTC. Residues: CASSPPYGKETQYF.

This clonotype was found many times. This chain connects TRBV28 to TRBJ1-1; 7 nucleotides match TRBD1. Germline CDR1 and CDR2: MDHEN and SYDVKM. CDR3 length: 17 amino acids. V shed 6 bases, J shed 1 base, and the junction held 14 bases outside the gene matches. The CDR3 loop is CASSPRQGRGSNTEAFF. The DNA for the CDR3 is TGTGCCAGCAGCCCTCGACAGGGAAGAGGCTCGAACACTGAAGCTTTCTTT.

Many counts were recorded for this clonotype. The chain recombines TRBV28 with TRBJ1-5; D not certain. The CDR3 has 17 residues. V was cut by 4 bases and J by 0 bases, with 16 bases left in between. CDR1 is MDHEN, CDR2 SYDVKM, per germline. CDR3 sequence (DNA): TGTGCCAGCAGTTCCATTGGGTTTAGCCATAGCAATCAGCCCCAGCATTTT. Translation: CASSSIGFSHSNQPQHF. Using reference TRBV28 and TRBJ1-5 for the parts outside the CDR3, the full variable domain is DVKVTQSSRYLVKRTGEKVFLECVQDMDHENMFWYRQDPGLGLRLIYFSYDVKMKEKGDIPEGYSVSREKKERFSLILESASTNQTSMYLCASSSIGFSHSNQPQHFGDGTRLSIL.

The V call is TRBV7-9, the J call TRBJ2-5; 8 nucleotides line up with TRBD1. Germline loops: CDR1 SEHNR, CDR2 FQNEAQ (reference sequence). The junction had 8 bases not matched to a gene; V was cut back by 3 bases and J by 2 bases. CDR3 length equals 16 residues. As DNA, the CDR3 is TGTGCCAGCAGCTTGGCCGGGACAGGATTACAAGAGACCCAGTACTTC. It yields the protein CASSLAGTGLQETQYF.

This clonotype was observed at least ten times. This sequence joins TRBV7-2 and TRBJ2-5, with 7 bases fitting TRBD2. The V and J ends lost 1 base and 5 bases, in that order; junction bases with no gene match: 4. Germline values: CDR1 SGHTA, CDR2 FQGNSA. The CDR3 is 14 amino acids. In DNA, the CDR3 is TGTGCCAGCAGCTTAGTTGCGGGAGAGGAGACCCAGTACTTC. It is translated as CASSLVAGEETQYF.

This clonotype was detected many times. The genes are TRBV20-1 and TRBJ2-3; the D gene is possibly TRBD2 (6 bases). The CDR3 sequence is 16 residues long. Trimming pared 1 base from V and 2 bases from J, leaving 16 bases between. Germline CDR1 and CDR2: DFQATT and SNEGSKA (reference sequence). CDR3 protein: CSARVVGTPFTDTQYF. CDR3 nucleotide sequence: TGCAGTGCTAGAGTGGTCGGGACTCCATTCACAGATACGCAGTATTTT.

This clonotype was observed at least ten times. This chain links TRBV18 with TRBJ2-3, with 7 bases lining up with TRBD2. The germline gives CDR1 KGHSH, CDR2 LQKENI. Unmatched junction bases numbered 2, after V lost 1 base and J lost 4 bases. The CDR3 length is 14 residues. DNA of the CDR3: TGTGCCAGCTCACCACGCGGGAGCGCAGATACGCAGTATTTT. It codes for CASSPRGSADTQYF.

At least ten counts were recorded for this clonotype. This CDR3 reads CASSEAPPITEAFF. The CDR3 region has the DNA TGCGCCAGCAGTGAGGCCCCCCCTATCACTGAAGCTTTCTTT. The gene calls are TRBV10-2 and TRBJ1-1; no reliable D call. The CDR3 spans 14 residues. Germline V gives CDR1 WSHSY, CDR2 SAAADI. Trimming removed 2 bases from V and 4 bases from J, with 11 bases in between.

Ten or more counts support this clonotype. The chain employs TRBV6-2 or TRBV6-3 and TRBJ1-5; the D gene is possibly TRBD1 (6 bases). Per the germline V gene, CDR1 is MNHEY and CDR2 is SVGEGT. The CDR3 spans 14 residues. Trimming took 5 bases from V and 3 from J, leaving 11 bases between them. The CDR3 protein is CASSRTAINQPQHF. The CDR3 DNA sequence: TGTGCCAGCAGTAGGACAGCCATCAATCAGCCCCAGCATTTT.

The J gene is TRBJ2-1, the V gene TRBV20-1, with 8 bases matching TRBD1. CDR1 DFQATT and CDR2 SNEGSKA come from the germline V gene (reference sequence). The V and J ends lost 0 bases and 3 bases, in that order; junction bases with no gene match: 10. CDR3 length: 17 amino acids. CDR3 protein: CSARDFTPGGGYNEQFF. As DNA, the CDR3 is TGCAGTGCTAGAGATTTTACCCCAGGGGGCGGCTACAATGAGCAGTTCTTC.

This clonotype appeared many times. The rearrangement links TRBV4-1 to TRBJ2-1, with D perhaps matching TRBD2 (6 bases). Germline lookup yields CDR1 MGHRA and CDR2 YSYEKL. Trimming cost V 10 bases and J 1 base, with 14 bases left between them. The CDR3 is 14 residues long. CDR3 residues: CATSDYNSYNEQFF. CDR3 DNA sequence: TGCGCCACCTCGGACTATAATTCCTACAATGAGCAGTTCTTC.

The chain links TRBV7-2 to TRBJ2-5; TRBD1 might be the D (5 bases). The CDR3 length is 13 residues. V shed 5 bases and J shed 3 bases, with 10 bases lying between them. The germline CDR1 and CDR2 sequences are SGHTA and FQGNSA. The CDR3 coding sequence is TGTGCCAGCAGCCCCCCAGGGAAAGAGACCCAGTACTTC. Its translation: CASSPPGKETQYF.

This clonotype was seen many times. The chain links TRBV11-2 to TRBJ2-1; TRBD2 agrees at 15 bases. With V trimmed by 4 bases and J by 7 bases, 5 bases remained unmatched. This CDR3 is built from 16 residues. In germline, CDR1 is SGHAT, CDR2 FQNNGV. The CDR3 DNA sequence: TGTGCCAGCAGCTCGGGGGGACTAGCGGGAGGTAATGAGCAGTTCTTC. Its translation: CASSSGGLAGGNEQFF.

A few counts support this clonotype. The chain uses TRBV6-1 and TRBJ2-7; the match to TRBD2 covers 10 bases. There are 13 residues in the CDR3. The germline V gene encodes CDR1 MNHNS and CDR2 SASEGT. The V and J ends lost 5 bases and 2 bases, in that order; junction bases with no gene match: 0. This chain's CDR3 is CASSTSGAYEQYF. Written as DNA, the CDR3 is TGTGCCAGCAGTACTAGCGGGGCCTACGAGCAGTACTTC.